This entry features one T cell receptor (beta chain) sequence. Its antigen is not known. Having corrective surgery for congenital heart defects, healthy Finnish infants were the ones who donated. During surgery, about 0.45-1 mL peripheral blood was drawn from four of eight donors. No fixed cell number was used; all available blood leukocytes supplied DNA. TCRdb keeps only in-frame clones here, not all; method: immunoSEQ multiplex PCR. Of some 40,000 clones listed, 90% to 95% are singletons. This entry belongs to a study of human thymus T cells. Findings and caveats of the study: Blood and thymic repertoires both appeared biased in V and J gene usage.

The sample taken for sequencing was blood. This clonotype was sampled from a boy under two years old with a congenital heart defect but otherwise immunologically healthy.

The CDR3 DNA reads TGTGCCAGCAGCCCCCAGGGTACTCAGCCCCAGCATTTT. This sequence encodes CASSPQGTQPQHF. V is TRBV7-2 and J is TRBJ1-5; the D gene is possibly TRBD1 (5 bases). V was clipped by 5 bases and J by 6 bases, with 11 bases between them. The CDR3 has 13 residues. Germline CDR1 SGHTA, CDR2 FQGNSA.